This T cell receptor beta chain was recorded in a study of T cell responses to AZD1222 COVID-19 vaccine. Study observations and caveats: Only a handful of AZD1222 recipients, about six in all, had baseline seropositivity. Close to half of spike-specific TCRs reportedly recognize unmutated variant regions.

The CDR3 loop spans 16 amino acids. Germline V gives CDR1 SNHLY, CDR2 FYNNEI. The J segment lost 2 bases and the V segment lost 5 bases, leaving 6 bases of the junction unmatched. About this clone: Its antigen is currently unknown.

Clones were read by immunoSEQ multiplex PCR, and TCRdb kept only the in-frame ones, dropping some. The table lists approximately 130,000 clones, roughly 89% of them singletons. J is TRBJ2-1 and V is TRBV2, with 10 bases that match TRBD2. This clonotype was obtained from an adult in good health. The specimen was peripheral blood, collected on day 0 of AZD1222 vaccination. The CDR3 region is CASSQTSGAAYNEQFF. CDR3 DNA: TGTGCCAGCAGTCAAACTAGCGGGGCCGCCTACAATGAGCAGTTCTTC.